Each of the 32 T cell receptor beta chains below was sequenced from the same sample in a study of cytotoxic CD8 clonotypes in ibrutinib-treated CLL. Sequencing used immunoSEQ multiplex PCR; TCRdb keeps in-frame clones, though not all of them. The sample carries some 17,000 clones, approximately 82% recorded once. Sequenced material: PBMCs, taken before ibrutinib treatment. Receptors were obtained from a human donor with chronic lymphocytic leukemia.

This clone showed up just a few times. This sequence joins TRBV7-9 and TRBJ1-4; D gene uncertain. Germline V gene lookup returns CDR1 SEHNR and CDR2 FQNEAQ (reference sequence). The CDR3 is made up of 16 amino acids. V dropped 7 bases and J dropped 8 bases, with 23 bases sitting between them. The CDR3 nucleotides are TGTGCCAGCACCCCTAAGAAAGGCCTACCGGGAGAAAAACTGTTTTTT. This sequence encodes CASTPKKGLPGEKLFF.

The chain joins TRBV9 to TRBJ2-5; D is ambiguous. CDR3 length: 14 residues. Trimming pared 0 bases from V and 4 bases from J, leaving 10 bases between. Germline loops: CDR1 SGDLS, CDR2 YYNGEE. Here the CDR3 DNA reads TGTGCCAGCAGCGTAGGGCAGGTTATAGAGACCCAGTACTTC. As protein: CASSVGQVIETQYF.

This chain uses TRBV13 with TRBJ2-1; 12 bases are a match to TRBD2. V shed 1 base and J 9 bases; nucleotides not matched to a gene: 1. The CDR3 totals 14 residues. The germline V gene has CDR1 PRHDT and CDR2 FYEKMQ (reference sequence). The CDR3 sequence: CASSLVLAGGEQFF. The CDR3 nucleotides read TGTGCCAGCAGCTTAGTACTAGCGGGAGGTGAGCAGTTCTTC.

The chain links TRBV5-4 to TRBJ2-3; D ambiguous. Germline V gene lookup returns CDR1 SGHNT and CDR2 YYREEE (reference sequence). V lost 3 bases and J lost 2, with 16 bases in between. The CDR3 length is 16 residues. CDR3 in DNA: TGTGCCAGCAGCTGGTTAGGCTCCTCTTTCACAGATACGCAGTATTTT. Protein: CASSWLGSSFTDTQYF.

The V gene is TRBV7-2, the J gene TRBJ2-7; D not certain. The germline CDR1 and CDR2 sequences are SGHTA and FQGNSA. The CDR3 totals 13 residues. Trimming cost V 5 bases and J 0 bases, with 8 bases left between them. The CDR3 DNA follows: TGTGCCAGCAGCCTTTTGGGCTCCTACGAGCAGTACTTC. Translation gives CASSLLGSYEQYF.

This chain connects TRBV15 to TRBJ2-5; D possibly matches TRBD1 or TRBD2 (5 bases each). The CDR3 has 18 residues. V lost 0 bases and J lost 1, with 18 bases in between. Germline-derived CDR1 and CDR2 are LNHNV and YYDKDF (reference sequence). The DNA for the CDR3 is TGTGCCACCAGCAGAGATCCCCTCTGGGACGGGGCCCAAGAGACCCAGTACTTC. Protein product: CATSRDPLWDGAQETQYF. Filled out from reference TRBV15 and TRBJ2-5, the complete variable domain reads DAMVIQNPRYQVTQFGKPVTLSCSQTLNHNVMYWYQQKSSQAPKLLFHYYDKDFNNEADTPDNFQSRRPNTSFCFLDIRSPGLGDTAMYLCATSRDPLWDGAQETQYFGPGTRLLVL.

This clone appeared a single time. CDR3 bases: TGTGCCAGCATCCCCCGACTAGCGGGAGGGCCGTTAGAGCAGTTCTTC. As protein: CASIPRLAGGPLEQFF. The chain has TRBV11-2 and TRBJ2-1; 14 positions agree with TRBD2. Germline loops: CDR1 SGHAT, CDR2 FQNNGV. This CDR3 has 16 amino acids. V dropped 7 bases and J dropped 10; count of bases not matched to a gene: 12.

CDR3 sequence (DNA): TGCGCCAGCAGCCAAGGAACTCCGGGGAGCAGCTCCTACGAGCAGTACTTC. Protein: CASSQGTPGSSSYEQYF. The V gene is TRBV4-1, the J gene TRBJ2-7; D is perhaps TRBD2 (5 bases). Germline CDR1 is MGHRA and CDR2 is YSYEKL. The ends were cut back, 1 base at V and 0 bases at J, with 16 bases in the middle. The CDR3 sequence is 17 residues long.

The chain uses TRBV7-9 and TRBJ2-1; D tentatively reads TRBD1 or TRBD2 (5 bases each). This CDR3 region has 16 residues. CDR1 and CDR2 (germline): SEHNR, FQNEAQ (reference sequence). V lost 5 bases and J lost 0, with 14 bases in between. CDR3 residues: CASSPGAGASYNEQFF. The CDR3 nucleotides read TGTGCCAGCAGCCCCGGGGCCGGTGCCTCCTACAATGAGCAGTTCTTC.

This chain links TRBV5-1 with TRBJ2-5, with no clear D. The CDR3 loop spans 11 amino acids. Germline CDR1 reads SGHRS; CDR2 reads YFSETQ. V was trimmed by 5 bases and J by 5 bases, leaving 7 bases between them. The CDR3 coding sequence is TGCGCCAGCAGGCGCCAGGAGACCCAGTACTTC. Its translation is CASRRQETQYF. The full variable domain, completed using reference TRBV5-1 and TRBJ2-5, is KAGVTQTPRYLIKTRGQQVTLSCSPISGHRSVSWYQQTPGQGLQFLFEYFSETQRNKGNFPGRFSGRQFSNSRSEMNVSTLELGDSALYLCASRRQETQYFGPGTRLLVL.

This clone was seen more than once but under ten times. The chain has TRBV5-1 and TRBJ2-1; D call uncertain. CDR1 and CDR2 (germline): SGHRS, YFSETQ. There are 12 residues in the CDR3. The V gene lost 2 bases and the J gene lost 7 bases, with 7 bases spanning the gap. CDR3 sequence: CASSFFGNEQFF. In DNA, the CDR3 is TGCGCCAGCAGCTTTTTTGGAAATGAGCAGTTCTTC.

This clone was counted once. The V gene is TRBV30, the J gene TRBJ2-2; D uncertain. Trimming removed 4 bases at V and 4 bases at J, with 13 bases between. CDR3 length: 14 residues. The germline gives CDR1 GTSNPN, CDR2 SVGIG (reference sequence). CDR3 sequence reads: CAWNGRTATGELFF. CDR3 sequence (DNA): TGTGCCTGGAACGGAAGGACGGCCACCGGGGAGCTGTTTTTT.

This clone has only one observation. The V call is TRBV25-1, the J call TRBJ2-2; D gene ambiguous. Per the germline V gene, CDR1 is MGHDK and CDR2 is SYGVNS. The CDR3 has 12 residues. The V end was cut by 4 bases, the J end by 4 bases, with 4 bases between. The DNA for the CDR3 is TGTGCCAGCAGTGGGAGCACCGGGGAGCTGTTTTTT. Its protein product is CASSGSTGELFF.

The chain employs TRBV6-6 and TRBJ2-1; 8 bases line up with TRBD1. The CDR3 runs 16 residues. The junction had 5 bases not matched to a gene; V was cut back by 0 bases and J by 4 bases. In germline, CDR1 is MNHNY, CDR2 SVGAGI (reference sequence). The CDR3 coding sequence is TGTGCCAGCAGTTACTCCCAGGGGGCCTTATACAATGAGCAGTTCTTC. Translated: CASSYSQGALYNEQFF.

The chain has TRBV6-5 and TRBJ2-1; D not certain. Germline CDR1 is MNHEY and CDR2 is SVGAGI. The CDR3 covers 15 residues. Trimming removed 2 bases from V and 2 bases from J, with 10 bases in between. The DNA for the CDR3 is TGTGCCAGCAGTTACGAAGGAAACACCTACAATGAGCAGTTCTTC. It codes for CASSYEGNTYNEQFF.

The V call is TRBV6-6, the J call TRBJ2-3; D not certain. The CDR3 is made up of 12 amino acids. The germline V gene has CDR1 MNHNY and CDR2 SVGAGI (reference sequence). V was pared by 5 bases and J by 4 bases, with 7 bases between. Written as DNA, the CDR3 is TGTGCCAGCAGTATAAGGGCAGATACGCAGTATTTT. Translating it yields CASSIRADTQYF.

The rearrangement links TRBV19 to TRBJ1-4, with D maybe TRBD1 (5 bases). The V and J ends lost 4 bases and 2 bases respectively, with 5 bases between them. Germline-derived CDR1 and CDR2 are LNHDA and SQIVND (reference sequence). The CDR3 is 13 residues long. For the CDR3, the DNA is TGTGCCAGTAGTAGACAGACTAATGAAAAACTGTTTTTT. Its translation: CASSRQTNEKLFF.

The CDR3 loop reads CASSLSALGAYGTYEQYF. CDR3 nucleotides: TGTGCCAGCAGTTTATCCGCACTAGGGGCCTATGGAACCTACGAGCAGTACTTC. The J gene is TRBJ2-7, the V gene TRBV27; either TRBD1 or TRBD2 may supply D (5 bases each). The germline V gene encodes CDR1 MNHEY and CDR2 SMNVEV (reference sequence). The CDR3 sequence is 18 residues long. Deletions cut 0 bases from V and 2 bases from J, with 20 bases between.

The rearrangement links TRBV7-3 to TRBJ2-1, with TRBD2 matching 9 bases. V dropped 3 bases and J dropped 7; count of bases not matched to a gene: 4. The CDR3 length is 14 residues. Germline CDR1 and CDR2: SGHTA and FQGTGA. The CDR3 sequence is CASSLNSGSNEQFF. In nucleotides, the CDR3 is TGTGCCAGCAGCTTGAATAGCGGGAGTAATGAGCAGTTCTTC. The variable domain in full, completed from reference TRBV7-3 and TRBJ2-1, reads GAGVSQTPSNKVTEKGKYVELRCDPISGHTALYWYRQSLGQGPEFLIYFQGTGAADDSGLPNDRFFAVRPEGSVSTLKIQRTERGDSAVYLCASSLNSGSNEQFFGPGTRLTVL.

The chain couples TRBV5-1 to TRBJ2-3, with 10 bases lining up with TRBD2. The CDR3 is made up of 14 amino acids. The germline V gene encodes CDR1 SGHRS and CDR2 YFSETQ. V was clipped by 5 bases and J by 5 bases; unmatched bases: 5. The CDR3 DNA is TGCGCCAGCAGTGTGGTAGCGGGAGGAGATACGCAGTATTTT. It is translated as CASSVVAGGDTQYF. The variable domain in full, completed from reference TRBV5-1 and TRBJ2-3, reads KAGVTQTPRYLIKTRGQQVTLSCSPISGHRSVSWYQQTPGQGLQFLFEYFSETQRNKGNFPGRFSGRQFSNSRSEMNVSTLELGDSALYLCASSVVAGGDTQYFGPGTRLTVL.

As DNA, the CDR3 is TGTGCCAGCAGCTTGCGAGACTCACTATCTGGGGCCAACGTCCTGACTTTC. This codes for CASSLRDSLSGANVLTF. The rearrangement joins TRBV5-6 to TRBJ2-6; D is unclear. The germline CDR1 and CDR2 sequences are SGHDT and YYEEEE. V gave up 1 base and J gave up 1 base, with 12 bases separating them. This CDR3 comprises 17 residues. The variable domain in full, completed from reference TRBV5-6 and TRBJ2-6, reads DAGVTQSPTHLIKTRGQQVTLRCSPKSGHDTVSWYQQALGQGPQFIFQYYEEEERQRGNFPDRFSGHQFPNYSSELNVNALLLGDSALYLCASSLRDSLSGANVLTFGAGSRLTVL.

CDR3 loop: CASSPPSWEQYF. The CDR3 bases are TGTGCCAGCAGCCCCCCGAGCTGGGAGCAGTACTTC. This rearrangement joins TRBV7-8 to TRBJ2-7; the D is unclear. In germline, CDR1 is SGHVS, CDR2 FQNEAQ. The ends were cut back, 5 bases at V and 7 bases at J, with 12 bases in the middle. The CDR3 is 12 residues long.

The gene calls are TRBV28 and TRBJ2-7; 10 bases fit TRBD1. Germline V CDR1 and CDR2: MDHEN, SYDVKM. With 2 bases clipped from V and 7 bases from J, the junction kept 8 bases outside the gene matches. This CDR3 has 15 residues. CDR3 sequence: CASSLTGTGAGEQYF. The CDR3 nucleotides are TGTGCCAGCAGTTTAACCGGGACAGGGGCTGGGGAGCAGTACTTC.

The rearrangement links TRBV5-1 to TRBJ2-5, with 8 bases fitting TRBD1. Looked up from germline, CDR1 is SGHRS and CDR2 is YFSETQ. CDR3 size: 13 residues. The V gene end was trimmed by 6 bases and the J gene end by 1 base; junction bases not matched to a gene: 2. CDR3 amino acids: CASKDRVQETQYF. CDR3 in DNA: TGCGCCAGCAAGGACAGGGTCCAAGAGACCCAGTACTTC.

This clone has only a few counts. This chain links TRBV12-5 with TRBJ2-1; D tentatively fits TRBD1 or TRBD2 (5 bases each). The CDR3 spans 15 residues. Germline CDR1 LGHNT, CDR2 FRNRAP. Trimming removed 6 bases at V and 6 bases at J, with 18 bases between. The CDR3 sequence: CASGPAVGERNEQFF. The DNA for the CDR3 is TGTGCTAGTGGACCCGCCGTAGGGGAGCGCAATGAGCAGTTCTTC. Full variable domain (remainder filled in from reference TRBV12-5 and TRBJ2-1): DARVTQTPRHKVTEMGQEVTMRCQPILGHNTVFWYRQTMMQGLELLAYFRNRAPLDDSGMPKDRFSAEMPDATLATLKIQPSEPRDSAVYFCASGPAVGERNEQFFGPGTRLTVL.

The chain uses TRBV6-6 and TRBJ2-3; 7 bases map to TRBD2. Trimming took 6 bases from V and 3 from J; bases not matched to a gene: 12. The CDR3 totals 16 residues. Germline CDR1 MNHNY, CDR2 SVGAGI (reference sequence). The CDR3 loop reads CASREPSGKGTDTQYF. The CDR3 region has the DNA TGTGCCAGCAGGGAACCTAGCGGCAAGGGGACAGATACGCAGTATTTT.

The rearrangement links TRBV4-2 to TRBJ2-5; D ambiguous. CDR3 size: 12 residues. CDR1 and CDR2 from the germline V gene are LGHNA and YNFKEQ. The V and J ends lost 0 bases and 6 bases respectively, with 5 bases between them. The CDR3 region has the DNA TGTGCCAGCAGCCAAGATTCTCAGACCCAGTACTTC. Translated: CASSQDSQTQYF.

The V gene is TRBV15, the J gene TRBJ1-2; 8 nucleotides agree with TRBD1. The CDR3 runs to 14 residues. The V and J ends lost 0 bases and 7 bases, in that order; junction bases with no gene match: 4. CDR1 is LNHNV and CDR2 is YYDKDF in the germline V gene (reference sequence). The CDR3 loop is CATSREAGGRGYTF. The CDR3 bases are TGTGCCACCAGCAGAGAAGCAGGGGGCCGTGGCTACACCTTC.

The chain has TRBV6-4 and TRBJ1-2; D not resolved. The ends were cut back, 6 bases at V and 2 bases at J, with 4 bases in the middle. CDR1 is MRHNA and CDR2 is SNTAGT in the germline V gene. The CDR3 loop spans 11 amino acids. The CDR3 coding sequence is TGTGCCAGCAGGGGGAACTATGGCTACACCTTC. Its translation is CASRGNYGYTF.

The chain links TRBV19 to TRBJ1-5, with TRBD1 matching 10 bases. V was pared by 9 bases and J by 3 bases, with 14 bases of the junction left unmatched. Germline values: CDR1 LNHDA, CDR2 SQIVND (reference sequence). The CDR3 runs 17 residues. CDR3 nucleotides: TGTGCCAGCCGGGACAGGGGATTTCGGGTCCCCAATCAGCCCCAGCATTTT. Translation: CASRDRGFRVPNQPQHF.

The chain recombines TRBV18 with TRBJ2-1, with TRBD2 as a possible D gene (6 bases). Germline V CDR1 and CDR2: KGHSH, LQKENI. V lost 0 bases to trimming and J lost 0 bases, with 9 bases between them. The CDR3 contains 16 residues. This chain's CDR3 is CASSPPAGSSYNEQFF. The CDR3 nucleotides are TGTGCCAGCTCACCACCGGCGGGGAGCTCCTACAATGAGCAGTTCTTC.

This clone has a single count. The chain employs TRBV10-3 and TRBJ2-2; D possibly corresponds to TRBD2 (6 bases). This CDR3 has 17 amino acids. Trimming stripped 6 bases from V and 3 bases from J, with 20 bases between. The germline V gene has CDR1 ENHRY and CDR2 SYGVKD. The CDR3 DNA follows: TGTGCCATCAGATCTCGGGGAGGCGCGACAGACACCGGGGAGCTGTTTTTT. This codes for CAIRSRGGATDTGELFF.